Presented here are 18 T cell receptor beta chains from one specimen sequenced in a study of graft-versus-host responses after intestinal transplantation. To release intraepithelial and lamina propria lymphocytes, the graft tissue was processed. The method was immunoSEQ multiplex PCR; TCRdb's version includes in-frame clones alone and lacks a portion of them. Of fewer than 8,500 clones listed, 80% to 90% are singletons. The sequenced sample was ileum tissue, obtained approximately 310 days after intestinal transplant. The receptors were sampled from a human patient who received an intestinal transplant, so some T cells may come from the graft donor.

The chain carries TRBV28 and TRBJ2-7; 7 nucleotides agree with TRBD1. J gave up 0 bases and V 5 bases, and 7 bases lay outside the gene matches. The germline V gene has CDR1 MDHEN and CDR2 SYDVKM. The CDR3 has 15 residues. The CDR3 is CASSPTTGSSYEQYF. CDR3 nucleotide sequence: TGTGCCAGCAGTCCCACGACAGGGAGCTCCTACGAGCAGTACTTC.

V gene TRBV11-2 combines with J gene TRBJ2-3; perhaps TRBD2 as D (7 bases). This CDR3 is built from 17 residues. Deletions cut 4 bases from V and 0 bases from J, with 17 bases between. Germline V lookup: CDR1 SGHAT, CDR2 FQNNGV. For the CDR3, the DNA is TGTGCCAGCAGCTCCGAGGGGGGGGGAGGAAGCACAGATACGCAGTATTTT. Translating gives CASSSEGGGGSTDTQYF. Variable domain in full (rest from reference TRBV11-2 and TRBJ2-3): EAGVAQSPRYKIIEKRQSVAFWCNPISGHATLYWYQQILGQGPKLLIQFQNNGVVDDSQLPKDRFSAERLKGVDSTLKIQPAKLEDSAVYLCASSSEGGGGSTDTQYFGPGTRLTVL.

V gene TRBV23-1 combines with J gene TRBJ2-2; D is perhaps TRBD2 (5 bases). TRBV23-1 is marked as an open reading frame, function uncertain. V lost 8 bases to trimming and J lost 1 base, with 23 bases between them. CDR3 length equals 18 residues. The DNA for the CDR3 is TGCGCCAGCGGAGAATCGGACGGGAACACCGAGAACACCGGGGAGCTGTTTTTT. This gives the protein CASGESDGNTENTGELFF.

This chain uses TRBV5-1 with TRBJ1-1; D is undetermined. V gave up 2 bases and J gave up 6 bases, with 11 bases separating them. The germline gives CDR1 SGHRS, CDR2 YFSETQ. The CDR3 spans 13 residues. CDR3 protein: CASSFSVIAEAFF. CDR3 in DNA: TGCGCCAGCAGCTTTTCGGTGATCGCTGAAGCTTTCTTT.

The rearrangement joins TRBV21-1 to TRBJ2-7; TRBD2, the table's D call, was not compared with the DNA. TRBV21-1 is a documented pseudogene. CDR3 length equals 18 residues. Written as DNA, the CDR3 is TGTGCCAGCAGCAAAGCGCTAGTAGGTCTGGGAGACTCCTACGAGCAGTACTTC. It codes for CASSKALVGLGDSYEQYF.

This clone was detected once. The V gene is TRBV6-1, the J gene TRBJ1-6; tentatively, D is TRBD1 (5 bases). The CDR3 sequence is 17 residues long. Germline V lookup: CDR1 MNHNS, CDR2 SASEGT. Trimming removed 2 bases at V and 0 bases at J, with 11 bases between. The CDR3 bases are TGTGCCAGCAGTGAATGGGGGTTGGGCTCCTATAATTCACCCCTCCACTTT. As protein: CASSEWGLGSYNSPLHF.

This chain links TRBV21-1 with TRBJ2-3; no check of the table's D call, TRBD2, against the DNA was made. TRBV21-1 is a pseudogene segment. The CDR3 is made up of 14 amino acids. CDR3 sequence (DNA): TGTGCCAGCAGCAAAGCGGGAGCTCCAGATACGCAGTATTTT. Amino acids: CASSKAGAPDTQYF.

J is TRBJ2-3 and V is TRBV28, with D possibly matching TRBD2 (6 bases). The CDR3 consists of 16 residues. Deletions cut 7 bases from V and 1 base from J, with 18 bases between. Germline lookup yields CDR1 MDHEN and CDR2 SYDVKM. As DNA, the CDR3 is TGTGCCAGCATGGTACTAGCCTCATGGGGCACAGATACGCAGTATTTT. It codes for CASMVLASWGTDTQYF.

CDR3: CASSYPGQGRNEQYF. CDR3 nucleotide sequence: TGCGCCAGCAGCTACCCCGGACAGGGAAGGAACGAGCAGTACTTC. This chain joins TRBV5-1 and TRBJ2-7, with TRBD1 matching 8 bases. Germline assignment: CDR1 SGHRS and CDR2 YFSETQ. The CDR3 is 15 residues long. Unmatched junction bases numbered 10, after V lost 3 bases and J lost 5 bases.

The CDR3 protein is CASSLSWGQAFF. Written as DNA, the CDR3 is TGTGCCAGCAGCTTAAGCTGGGGGCAAGCTTTCTTT. This sequence joins TRBV13 and TRBJ1-1, with a tentative D call TRBD1 (6 bases). This CDR3 contains 12 residues. CDR1 PRHDT and CDR2 FYEKMQ come from the germline V gene (reference sequence). V dropped 2 bases and J dropped 9 bases, with 10 bases sitting between them.

V gene TRBV18 combines with J gene TRBJ1-2; possible D gene TRBD1, 5 bases. Germline V gene lookup returns CDR1 KGHSH and CDR2 LQKENI. CDR3 length: 13 residues. The ends were cut back, 2 bases at V and 3 bases at J, with 7 bases in the middle. This CDR3 is CASSPDRDYGYTF. The CDR3, as DNA: TGTGCCAGCTCACCAGACAGAGACTATGGCTACACCTTC. The entire variable domain, with the rest obtained from reference TRBV18 and TRBJ1-2, is as follows: NAGVMQNPRHLVRRRGQEARLRCSPMKGHSHVYWYRQLPEEGLKFMVYLQKENIIDESGMPKERFSAEFPKEGPSILRIQQVVRGDSAAYFCASSPDRDYGYTFGSGTRLTVV.

This chain uses TRBV7-3 with TRBJ2-3; 9 nucleotides agree with TRBD2. The ends lost 5 bases at V and 2 bases at J; junction bases unmatched: 2. Germline V gene sequence: CDR1 SGHTA, CDR2 FQGTGA. The CDR3 is made up of 14 amino acids. CDR3 loop: CASSRLAATDTQYF. CDR3 DNA: TGTGCCAGCAGCAGACTAGCGGCCACAGATACGCAGTATTTT.

This chain uses TRBV6-9 with TRBJ2-1; the match to TRBD1 covers 9 bases. This CDR3 contains 15 residues. The V segment lost 3 bases and the J segment 3 bases; nucleotides outside the gene matches: 3. The germline V gene has CDR1 MNHGY and CDR2 SVAAGI. CDR3: CASSYSTGGYNEQFF. The CDR3 bases are TGTGCCAGCAGTTACTCGACAGGGGGCTACAATGAGCAGTTCTTC.

The chain combines TRBV19 with TRBJ2-1, with 10 bases aligning to TRBD2. In germline, CDR1 is LNHDA, CDR2 SQIVND (reference sequence). The J segment lost 6 bases and the V segment lost 1 base, leaving 0 bases of the junction unmatched. This CDR3 has 14 amino acids. The CDR3 reads CASSIGLAGNEQFF. The DNA of the CDR3 is TGTGCCAGTAGTATAGGACTAGCGGGCAATGAGCAGTTCTTC.

This clone was observed a single time. The chain employs TRBV12-2 and TRBJ2-4; TRBD1 was called by the table and not checked on the DNA. TRBV12-2 is annotated as a pseudogene. The CDR3 extends over 19 amino acids. For the CDR3, the DNA is TGTGCAAGTCGCCCACCCGACGACAGACCCTCCCTAGCCAAAAACATTCAGTACTTC. This encodes CASRPPDDRPSLAKNIQYF.

The chain uses TRBV28 and TRBJ1-1, with 11 bases matching TRBD1. V was pared by 1 base and J by 3 bases, with 7 bases of the junction left unmatched. CDR1 is MDHEN, CDR2 SYDVKM, per germline. The CDR3 is made up of 17 amino acids. CDR3 residues: CASSLSTTGQGDTEAFF. DNA for the CDR3: TGTGCCAGCAGTTTATCCACCACGGGACAGGGGGACACTGAAGCTTTCTTT.

This clone was observed a handful of times. The V and J genes are TRBV4-2 and TRBJ2-5; D is possibly TRBD1 or TRBD2 (6 bases each). The germline gives CDR1 LGHNA, CDR2 YNFKEQ. The CDR3 consists of 16 residues. The V end was cut by 0 bases, the J end by 5 bases, with 16 bases between. Written as DNA, the CDR3 is TGTGCCAGCAGCCAAGAGGAGGGGACATTGTACGAGACCCAGTACTTC. Encoded protein: CASSQEEGTLYETQYF.

The sample holds a few counts of this clone. This rearrangement joins TRBV5-1 to TRBJ2-3; TRBD2 matches at 9 bases. This CDR3 is 16 amino acids long. With V trimmed by 1 base and J by 1 base, 4 bases remained unmatched. CDR1 and CDR2 from the germline V gene are SGHRS and YFSETQ. CDR3 DNA sequence: TGCGCCAGCAGCTTGCGCGGGAGGGGTGGCACAGATACGCAGTATTTT. Its protein is CASSLRGRGGTDTQYF. The full variable domain, rest sourced from reference TRBV5-1 and TRBJ2-3, is KAGVTQTPRYLIKTRGQQVTLSCSPISGHRSVSWYQQTPGQGLQFLFEYFSETQRNKGNFPGRFSGRQFSNSRSEMNVSTLELGDSALYLCASSLRGRGGTDTQYFGPGTRLTVL.